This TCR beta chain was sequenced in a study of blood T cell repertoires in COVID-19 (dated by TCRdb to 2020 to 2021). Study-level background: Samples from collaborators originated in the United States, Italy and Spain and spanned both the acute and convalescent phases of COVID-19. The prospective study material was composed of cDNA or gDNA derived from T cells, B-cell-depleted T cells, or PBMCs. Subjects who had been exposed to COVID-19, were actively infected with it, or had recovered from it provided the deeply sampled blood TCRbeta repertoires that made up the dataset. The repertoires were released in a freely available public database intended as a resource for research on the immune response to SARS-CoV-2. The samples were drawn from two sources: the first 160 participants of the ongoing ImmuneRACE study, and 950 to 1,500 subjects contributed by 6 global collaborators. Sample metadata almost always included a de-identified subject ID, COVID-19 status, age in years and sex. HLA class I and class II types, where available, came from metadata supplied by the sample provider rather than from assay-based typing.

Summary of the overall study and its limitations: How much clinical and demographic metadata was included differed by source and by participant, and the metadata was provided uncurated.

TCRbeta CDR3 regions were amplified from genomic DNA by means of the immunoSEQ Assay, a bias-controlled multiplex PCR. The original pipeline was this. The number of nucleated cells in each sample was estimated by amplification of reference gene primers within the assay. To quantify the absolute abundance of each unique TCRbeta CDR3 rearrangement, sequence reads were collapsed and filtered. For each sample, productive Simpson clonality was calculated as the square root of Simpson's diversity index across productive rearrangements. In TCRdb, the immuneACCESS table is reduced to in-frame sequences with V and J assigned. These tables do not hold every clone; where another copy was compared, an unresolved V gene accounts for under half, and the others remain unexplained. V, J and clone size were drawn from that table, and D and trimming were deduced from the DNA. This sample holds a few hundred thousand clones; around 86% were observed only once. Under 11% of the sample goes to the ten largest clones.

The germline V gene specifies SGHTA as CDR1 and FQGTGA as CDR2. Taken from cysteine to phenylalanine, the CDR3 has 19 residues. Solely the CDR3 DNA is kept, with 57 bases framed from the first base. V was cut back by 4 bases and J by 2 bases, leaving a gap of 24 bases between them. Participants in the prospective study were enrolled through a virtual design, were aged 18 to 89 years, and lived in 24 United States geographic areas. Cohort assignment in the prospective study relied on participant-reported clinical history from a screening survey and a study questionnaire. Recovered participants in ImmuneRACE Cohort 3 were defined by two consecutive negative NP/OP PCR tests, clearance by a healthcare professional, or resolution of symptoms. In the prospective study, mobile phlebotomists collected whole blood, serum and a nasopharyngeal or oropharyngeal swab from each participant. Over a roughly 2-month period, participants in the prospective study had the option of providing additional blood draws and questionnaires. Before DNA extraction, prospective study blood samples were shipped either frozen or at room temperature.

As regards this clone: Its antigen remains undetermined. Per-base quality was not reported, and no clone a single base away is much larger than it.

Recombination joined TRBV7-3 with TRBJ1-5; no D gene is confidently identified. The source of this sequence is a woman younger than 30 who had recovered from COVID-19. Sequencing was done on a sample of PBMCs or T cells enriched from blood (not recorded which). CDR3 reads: CASSCHPRTEERGNQPQHF. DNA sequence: TGTGCCAGCAGCTGCCACCCCCGCACGGAAGAGAGGGGCAATCAGCCCCAGCATTTT.